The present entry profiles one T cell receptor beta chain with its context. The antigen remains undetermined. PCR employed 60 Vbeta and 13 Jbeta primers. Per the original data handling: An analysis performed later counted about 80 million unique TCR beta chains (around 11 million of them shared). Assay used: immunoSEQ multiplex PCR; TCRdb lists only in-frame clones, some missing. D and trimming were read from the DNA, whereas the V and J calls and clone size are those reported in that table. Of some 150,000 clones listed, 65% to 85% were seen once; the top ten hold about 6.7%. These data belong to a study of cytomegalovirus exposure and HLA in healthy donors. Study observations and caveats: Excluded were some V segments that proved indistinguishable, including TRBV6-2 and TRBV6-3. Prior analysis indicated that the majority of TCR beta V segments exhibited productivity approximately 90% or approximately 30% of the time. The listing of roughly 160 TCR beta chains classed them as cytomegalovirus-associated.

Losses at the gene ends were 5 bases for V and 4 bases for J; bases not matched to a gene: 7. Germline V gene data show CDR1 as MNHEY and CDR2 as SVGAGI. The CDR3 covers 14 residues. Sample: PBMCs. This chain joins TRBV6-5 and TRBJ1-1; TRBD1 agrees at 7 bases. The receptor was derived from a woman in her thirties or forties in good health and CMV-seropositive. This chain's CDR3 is CASSNDRAGTEAFF. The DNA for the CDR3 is TGTGCCAGCAGTAACGACAGGGCGGGCACTGAAGCTTTCTTT.